This entry is about one T cell receptor (beta chain). Its target is not known. Tagging with unique molecular identifiers was a feature of the TCR beta cDNA libraries. TCRdb reprocessed the PCR reads with MiXCR, giving one entry per CDR3 protein. Among approximately 730,000 distinct CDR3 sequences, more than 45% were seen once, and the ten largest hold 4.9%. The source of the sample is a study of post-analysis software for immune sequencing data. Background on the study: Included among the disease courses, which were recorded for the cohort, were relapsing-remitting, secondary progressive and progressive-relapsing multiple sclerosis.

Whole-study results and caveats: By F measure, samples from a shared preparation batch strongly co-clustered. Controls' normalized Chao1 diversity significantly exceeded that of multiple sclerosis patients.

The sequencing input was blood. The sequence derives from a girl aged 10 to 17 with multiple sclerosis.

The CDR3 loop reads CAISDRGSTDTQYF. The CDR3 coding sequence is TGTGCCATCAGTGACAGGGGTAGCACAGATACGCAGTATTTT. The chain employs TRBV10-3 and TRBJ2-3; possibly TRBD1 for D (6 bases). This CDR3 has 14 residues. V lost 3 bases, J lost 0 bases, and 7 bases lay in between. The germline CDR1 and CDR2 sequences are ENHRY and SYGVKD.